Below, 23 T cell receptor beta chains from the same sample are listed, as sequenced in a study of neurological immune-mediated disorders. TCRdb re-called the 5' RACE reads through MiXCR, storing one row per CDR3 protein. The data hold some 57,000 distinct CDR3 sequences, with 4% to 6% observed a single time. Sequencing was done on a sample of PBMCs. The source of these receptors is a woman in her fifties or sixties with multiple sclerosis.

This clonotype was recorded many times. This chain's CDR3 is CASSLGTGRNQPQHF. CDR3 coding DNA: TGTGCCAGCAGCTTGGGGACAGGGCGGAATCAGCCCCAGCATTTT. V and J are TRBV5-6 and TRBJ1-5; 8 nucleotides line up with TRBD1. The CDR3 is 15 amino acids. The J segment lost 4 bases and the V segment lost 0 bases, leaving 3 bases of the junction unmatched. Per germline, CDR1 SGHDT and CDR2 YYEEEE.

In its sample, this clonotype was seen many times. The chain uses TRBV5-1 and TRBJ2-3; a weak D match, TRBD1 (6 bases). CDR1 is SGHRS, CDR2 YFSETQ, per germline. This CDR3 region has 14 residues. Trimming left V 2 bases short and J 3 bases short, with 10 bases between. CDR3 loop: CASSLGDTTDTQYF. The CDR3 nucleotides read TGCGCCAGCAGCTTAGGGGACACGACAGATACGCAGTATTTT.

Many counts were recorded for this clonotype. A junction boundary mismatches the germline segment, possibly from a read error. The J gene is TRBJ1-1, the V gene TRBV10-2; D might be TRBD1 (5 bases). Per the germline V gene, CDR1 is WSHSY and CDR2 is SAAADI. CDR3 length: 15 amino acids. The CDR3 DNA reads TGCGCCAGCAGTGTCTCGACAGTTTCGAACGCTGAAGCTTTCTTT. Translated, it gives CASSVSTVSNAEAFF.

This clonotype was observed at least ten times. This chain connects TRBV4-3 to TRBJ1-1; possibly TRBD1 for D (5 bases). V dropped 0 bases and J dropped 5 bases, with 13 bases sitting between them. This CDR3 has 15 amino acids. The V gene's germline CDR1 is LGHNA and CDR2 YSLEER. The CDR3 DNA reads as TGCGCCAGCAGCCAAGATCAGGGTCTGAGGACTGAAGCTTTCTTT. It is translated as CASSQDQGLRTEAFF.

The V call is TRBV18, the J call TRBJ2-1; D gene ambiguous. Between the trimmed V and J ends, which lost 4 bases and 4 bases, there was a span of 8 bases. The CDR3 covers 13 residues. Germline lookup yields CDR1 KGHSH and CDR2 LQKENI. CDR3 bases: TGTGCCAGCTCACGGGAAAAATACAATGAGCAGTTCTTC. This translates into CASSREKYNEQFF.

This clonotype was detected a few times. The V gene is TRBV7-2, the J gene TRBJ2-2, with unresolved D. CDR1 and CDR2 from the germline V gene are SGHTA and FQGNSA. V lost 2 bases and J lost 3, with 7 bases in between. CDR3 length: 14 residues. CDR3 loop: CASSLSVYTGELFF. In DNA, the CDR3 is TGTGCCAGCAGCTTATCCGTCTACACCGGGGAGCTGTTTTTT.

In this sample, this clonotype turned up many times. This rearrangement joins TRBV12-3 or TRBV12-4 to TRBJ1-1; 10 positions match TRBD1. After removal of 1 base from V and 11 bases from J, the junction contained 4 bases not matched to a gene. The CDR3 is 13 residues long. The CDR3 protein is CASSLETGGMAFF. CDR3 nucleotides: TGTGCCAGCAGTTTAGAGACAGGGGGCATGGCTTTCTTT.

Many counts were recorded for this clonotype. The chain links TRBV4-1 to TRBJ2-4, with D perhaps TRBD2 (6 bases). Between the trimmed V and J ends, which lost 2 bases and 1 base, there was a span of 15 bases. The CDR3 loop spans 17 amino acids. Germline CDR1 is MGHRA and CDR2 is YSYEKL. In nucleotides, the CDR3 is TGCGCCAGCAGCCAACCCCGTGGAGGGGTTGCCAAAAACATTCAGTACTTC. It is translated as CASSQPRGGVAKNIQYF.

This clonotype was recorded many times. The rearrangement joins TRBV7-2 to TRBJ2-3; D gene ambiguous. The length of the CDR3 is 15 residues. Trimming pared 3 bases from V and 3 bases from J, leaving 13 bases between. Germline values: CDR1 SGHTA, CDR2 FQGNSA. DNA for the CDR3: TGTGCCAGCAGCTTTTCTCGGGCCCCTACAGATACGCAGTATTTT. It yields the protein CASSFSRAPTDTQYF.

This clonotype has ten or more counts. The V call is TRBV12-3 or TRBV12-4, the J call TRBJ1-2; tentatively, D is TRBD1 (5 bases). The CDR3 length is 12 residues. Trimming left V 6 bases short and J 9 bases short, with 14 bases between. DNA for the CDR3: TGTGCCAGCAGCCCGGGGGGGGGAAGCTACACCTTC. This sequence encodes CASSPGGGSYTF.

This clonotype was recorded many times. The rearrangement uses TRBV28 and TRBJ2-7, with D possibly called TRBD1 or TRBD2 (5 bases each). The CDR3 extends over 14 amino acids. Germline values: CDR1 MDHEN, CDR2 SYDVKM. V was pared by 6 bases and J by 8 bases, with 20 bases between. The CDR3 loop reads CASRSMGDPSKQYF. CDR3 nucleotides: TGTGCCAGCAGGTCTATGGGGGACCCCTCTAAGCAGTACTTC.

Many counts were recorded for this clonotype. V gene TRBV7-6 combines with J gene TRBJ1-1; tentatively, D is TRBD1 (6 bases). This CDR3 is built from 14 residues. V was shortened by 4 bases and J by 5 bases, with 14 bases between the two germline ends. Germline CDR1 and CDR2: SGHVS and FNYEAQ. CDR3 bases: TGTGCCAGCAGCTACGTGGGGGCTAATACTGAAGCTTTCTTT. As protein: CASSYVGANTEAFF. The variable domain in full, completed from reference TRBV7-6 and TRBJ1-1, reads GAGVSQSPRYKVTKRGQDVALRCDPISGHVSLYWYRQALGQGPEFLTYFNYEAQQDKSGLPNDRFSAERPEGSISTLTIQRTEQRDSAMYRCASSYVGANTEAFFGQGTRLTVV.

Many counts were recorded for this clonotype. This chain links TRBV28 with TRBJ2-1, with no clear D. The V gene's germline CDR1 is MDHEN and CDR2 SYDVKM. CDR3 length: 10 amino acids. Trimming left V 2 bases short and J 9 bases short, with 2 bases between. The chain's CDR3 is CASSLGEQFF. In DNA, the CDR3 is TGTGCCAGCAGTTTAGGTGAGCAGTTCTTC.

The chain is built from TRBV6-4 and TRBJ2-3; D perhaps matches TRBD2 (6 bases). Germline lookup yields CDR1 MRHNA and CDR2 SNTAGT. This CDR3 has 14 residues. Deletions cut 4 bases from V and 1 base from J, with 9 bases between. This chain's CDR3 is CASSAIAGTDTQYF. The CDR3 DNA reads TGTGCCAGCAGTGCGATAGCGGGCACAGATACGCAGTATTTT.

Only a few counts were recorded for this clonotype. The J gene is TRBJ1-2, the V gene TRBV4-3; D call uncertain. V was clipped by 0 bases and J by 4 bases, with 12 bases between them. Germline-derived CDR1 and CDR2 are LGHNA and YSLEER. The CDR3 length is 15 residues. DNA of the CDR3: TGCGCCAGCAGCCAAGATCGTGGGGTCGGCTATGGCTACACCTTC. Translation gives CASSQDRGVGYGYTF.

This clonotype was seen ten or more times. The V gene is TRBV12-3 or TRBV12-4, the J gene TRBJ2-5; D remains unclear. This CDR3 contains 15 residues. V lost 3 bases and J 6 bases, leaving 17 bases between the germline ends. CDR3 loop: CASSFSGGRAKTQYF. The CDR3 DNA follows: TGTGCCAGCAGTTTTTCGGGTGGAAGAGCGAAGACCCAGTACTTC.

This clonotype was seen many times. The J gene is TRBJ1-3, the V gene TRBV27, with D hard to call. There are 14 residues in the CDR3. The V and J ends lost 8 bases and 0 bases respectively, with 11 bases between them. CDR1 and CDR2 from the germline V gene are MNHEY and SMNVEV (reference sequence). The CDR3 nucleotides read TGTGCCAGCCCACAGATATTCTCTGGAAACACCATATATTTT. Encoded protein: CASPQIFSGNTIYF.

The table lists this clonotype with a few counts. The chain has TRBV19 and TRBJ1-2; D is ambiguous. The CDR3 is made up of 12 amino acids. Trimming pared 2 bases from V and 10 bases from J, leaving 11 bases between. CDR1 is LNHDA and CDR2 is SQIVND in the germline V gene (reference sequence). In DNA form, the CDR3 reads TGTGCCAGTAGTATAACACTATGGGACTACACCTTC. Protein product: CASSITLWDYTF.

This clonotype was seen only a few times. V is TRBV12-3 or TRBV12-4 and J is TRBJ2-3; tentatively, D is TRBD1 or TRBD2 (5 bases each). Trimming cost V 6 bases and J 2 bases, with 18 bases left between them. The CDR3 runs to 16 residues. The CDR3 region is CASSKRGLLTTDTQYF. In DNA, the CDR3 is TGTGCCAGCAGCAAGAGGGGTCTCCTTACCACAGATACGCAGTATTTT.

This clonotype was recorded at least ten times. V gene TRBV7-6 combines with J gene TRBJ1-1; perhaps TRBD1 as D (5 bases). Trimming took off 2 bases at V and 2 bases at J, with 9 bases between the two ends. CDR3 size: 14 residues. Germline V gives CDR1 SGHVS, CDR2 FNYEAQ. The CDR3 reads CASSLMGGNTEAFF. The CDR3 bases are TGTGCCAGCAGCTTAATGGGGGGTAACACTGAAGCTTTCTTT.

This clonotype was counted ten times or more. A much larger clonotype is one base distant, so this may be a read error. This sequence joins TRBV7-2 and TRBJ2-1, with D unclear. CDR1 is SGHTA and CDR2 is FQGNSA in the germline V gene. Trimming removed 3 bases at V and 8 bases at J, with 14 bases between. The CDR3 is 14 amino acids. The CDR3 is CASSFAEYNDEQFF. CDR3 nucleotide sequence: TGTGCCAGCAGCTTTGCCGAATACAACGATGAGCAGTTCTTC. Complete variable domain (other parts from reference TRBV7-2 and TRBJ2-1): GAGVSQSPSNKVTEKGKDVELRCDPISGHTALYWYRQSLGQGLEFLIYFQGNSAPDKSGLPSDRFSAERTGGSVSTLTIQRTQQEDSAVYLCASSFAEYNDEQFFGPGTRLTVL.

This clonotype has a count of ten or more. CDR3 sequence: CASSPGTAAQETQYF. The DNA for the CDR3 is TGTGCCAGCAGCCCAGGGACAGCGGCCCAAGAGACCCAGTACTTC. V gene TRBV5-6 combines with J gene TRBJ2-5; the match to TRBD1 covers 7 bases. Looked up from germline, CDR1 is SGHDT and CDR2 is YYEEEE. The CDR3 totals 15 residues. V lost 4 bases to trimming and J lost 1 base; unmatched junction nucleotides: 7.

Regarding this clonotype: The junction differs from germline at one of its ends, possibly a read error. The chain couples TRBV5-6 to TRBJ1-5; perhaps TRBD1 as D (6 bases). CDR3 length: 15 amino acids. Per the germline V gene, CDR1 is SGHDT and CDR2 is YYEEEE. CDR3 in amino acids: CASSSLGGSSTFENF. CDR3 coding DNA: TGTGCCAGCAGCTCACTAGGGGGATCGAGTACCTTCGAGAATTTT.